The 26 T cell receptor beta chains reported below all come from one sample, sequenced in a study of blood T cell repertoires in COVID-19. Here immunoSEQ multiplex PCR was the method, and the copy in TCRdb shows in-frame clones only, minus some. The profile shows approximately 300,000 clones, roughly 90% of them singletons. The sequencing input was PBMCs or T cells enriched from blood (not recorded which). These receptors were collected from a woman in her thirties who had recovered from COVID-19.

The chain combines TRBV11-3 with TRBJ2-1; D might be TRBD2 (6 bases). Germline V gives CDR1 SGHNT, CDR2 YENEEA. This CDR3 is 18 amino acids long. Trimming removed 5 bases at V and 0 bases at J, with 20 bases between. DNA of the CDR3: TGTGCCAGCAGCCCGACTAGGGTGGGAGGACGCTCCTACAATGAGCAGTTCTTC. Translated: CASSPTRVGGRSYNEQFF. Using reference TRBV11-3 and TRBJ2-1 for the parts outside the CDR3, the full variable domain is EAGVVQSPRYKIIEKKQPVAFWCNPISGHNTLYWYLQNLGQGPELLIRYENEEAVDDSQLPKDRFSAERLKGVDSTLKIQPAELGDSAVYLCASSPTRVGGRSYNEQFFGPGTRLTVL.

The CDR3 loop reads CATGQGVVGFGANVLTF. Written as DNA, the CDR3 is TGTGCCACCGGACAGGGAGTGGTGGGGTTTGGGGCCAACGTCCTGACTTTC. The V gene is TRBV24-1, the J gene TRBJ2-6; 8 bases are a match to TRBD1. Germline CDR1 KGHDR, CDR2 SFDVKD. Trimming removed 9 bases from V and 3 bases from J; junction bases left unmatched: 12. This CDR3 is 17 amino acids long.

V and J are TRBV6-1 and TRBJ2-2, with D perhaps TRBD2 (6 bases). Looked up from germline, CDR1 is MNHNS and CDR2 is SASEGT. CDR3 length: 15 amino acids. Trimming took 4 bases from V and 5 from J, leaving 14 bases between them. CDR3 in amino acids: CASSVGGSGTGELFF. The CDR3 DNA sequence: TGTGCCAGCAGTGTTGGAGGAAGCGGGACCGGGGAGCTGTTTTTT.

The gene calls are TRBV19 and TRBJ1-5; D may be TRBD1 (6 bases). In germline, CDR1 is LNHDA, CDR2 SQIVND (reference sequence). The CDR3 length is 16 residues. Trimming took off 5 bases at V and 1 base at J, with 15 bases between the two ends. CDR3 DNA: TGTGCCAGTAGTCCGAGGACAGTTGGGAGCAATCAGCCCCAGCATTTT. Residues: CASSPRTVGSNQPQHF.

The rearrangement joins TRBV28 to TRBJ1-2, with 9 positions matching TRBD1. The CDR3 is 19 amino acids. V lost 5 bases to trimming and J lost 0 bases; unmatched junction nucleotides: 16. The germline gives CDR1 MDHEN, CDR2 SYDVKM. The CDR3 DNA is TGTGCCAGCAGTCAGCTGGACAGGGGAAACCCCCGAGCTAACTATGGCTACACCTTC. This encodes CASSQLDRGNPRANYGYTF.

V is TRBV12-3 or TRBV12-4 and J is TRBJ2-5; D is ambiguous. Trimming cost V 5 bases and J 2 bases, with 9 bases left between them. This CDR3 comprises 13 residues. The DNA of the CDR3 is TGTGCCAGCAGTCCCTACCCGCAAGAGACCCAGTACTTC. This codes for CASSPYPQETQYF.

The genes are TRBV29-1 and TRBJ1-2; TRBD1 agrees at 7 bases. Germline-derived CDR1 and CDR2 are SQVTM and ANQGSEA. The V gene end was trimmed by 6 bases and the J gene end by 0 bases; junction bases not matched to a gene: 4. The CDR3 totals 13 residues. The CDR3 sequence is CSVPGTANYGYTF. The DNA for the CDR3 is TGCAGCGTCCCCGGGACAGCTAACTATGGCTACACCTTC. Full variable domain (outside the CDR3, taken from reference TRBV29-1 and TRBJ1-2): SAVISQKPSRDICQRGTSLTIQCQVDSQVTMMFWYRQQPGQSLTLIATANQGSEATYESGFVIDKFPISRPNLTFSTLTVSNMSPEDSSIYLCSVPGTANYGYTFGSGTRLTVV.

This clone was detected once. The chain is built from TRBV5-1 and TRBJ1-2; 9 bases match TRBD1. The germline V gene has CDR1 SGHRS and CDR2 YFSETQ. V was pared by 0 bases and J by 7 bases, with 4 bases of the junction left unmatched. The CDR3 is 14 amino acids. This CDR3 is CASSLGQGDGGYTF. CDR3 nucleotides: TGCGCCAGCAGCTTGGGACAGGGGGATGGTGGCTACACCTTC. Full variable domain (rest looked up from reference TRBV5-1 and TRBJ1-2): KAGVTQTPRYLIKTRGQQVTLSCSPISGHRSVSWYQQTPGQGLQFLFEYFSETQRNKGNFPGRFSGRQFSNSRSEMNVSTLELGDSALYLCASSLGQGDGGYTFGSGTRLTVV.

This clone came up once. The chain combines TRBV6-5 with TRBJ1-4; 7 bases agree with TRBD1. The CDR3 contains 13 residues. V shed 8 bases, J shed 3 bases, and the junction held 3 bases outside the gene matches. CDR1 and CDR2 from the germline V gene are MNHEY and SVGAGI. This CDR3 is CASAGTANEKLFF. As DNA, the CDR3 is TGTGCCAGCGCCGGGACAGCTAATGAAAAACTGTTTTTT.

The chain carries TRBV5-1 and TRBJ2-7; 9 nucleotides agree with TRBD2. This CDR3 has 14 residues. The junction had 6 bases not matched to a gene; V was cut back by 2 bases and J by 6 bases. Germline assignment: CDR1 SGHRS and CDR2 YFSETQ. CDR3 loop: CASSFWGGLAEQYF. CDR3 nucleotide sequence: TGCGCCAGCAGCTTTTGGGGGGGACTAGCCGAGCAGTACTTC.

The genes are TRBV13 and TRBJ1-6; no definite D call. CDR3 length: 16 amino acids. The germline V gene encodes CDR1 PRHDT and CDR2 FYEKMQ (reference sequence). Between the trimmed V and J ends, which lost 0 bases and 12 bases, there was a span of 18 bases. The CDR3 sequence: CASSLGHNPTGGPLHF. CDR3 in DNA: TGTGCCAGCAGCTTAGGCCATAATCCGACCGGCGGACCCCTCCACTTT.

The chain couples TRBV6-1 to TRBJ2-7, with 7 nucleotides matching TRBD1. CDR3 length: 15 amino acids. Per the germline V gene, CDR1 is MNHNS and CDR2 is SASEGT. With V trimmed by 3 bases and J by 0 bases, 5 bases remained unmatched. CDR3 amino acids: CASSELGQSSYEQYF. The CDR3 region has the DNA TGTGCCAGCAGTGAGCTGGGACAGAGCTCCTACGAGCAGTACTTC.

The genes are TRBV2 and TRBJ1-1; maybe TRBD1 (6 bases). Germline V gene data show CDR1 as SNHLY and CDR2 as FYNNEI. This CDR3 is 13 amino acids long. V lost 5 bases, J lost 8 bases, and 15 bases lay in between. CDR3 in DNA: TGTGCCAGCAGTCCCTGGACAGTTCCAGAAGCTTTCTTT. Translation gives CASSPWTVPEAFF.

V gene TRBV10-3 combines with J gene TRBJ1-1; no definite D call. Germline V gene data show CDR1 as ENHRY and CDR2 as SYGVKD. The V and J ends lost 6 bases and 0 bases respectively, with 8 bases between them. The CDR3 has 13 amino acids. CDR3 in DNA: TGTGCCATCAGCCCCGTCCTGAACACTGAAGCTTTCTTT. Its protein product is CAISPVLNTEAFF.

This chain links TRBV5-6 with TRBJ2-1, with D possibly matching TRBD2 (5 bases). The germline CDR1 and CDR2 sequences are SGHDT and YYEEEE. This CDR3 contains 12 residues. V was cut by 1 base and J by 9 bases, with 8 bases left in between. CDR3 residues: CASSLRRVEQFF. The CDR3 DNA follows: TGTGCCAGCAGCTTGCGGCGGGTTGAGCAGTTCTTC.

For the CDR3, the DNA is TGCAGTGCTAGTAACACAGGGGGTGCTAATGAAAAACTGTTTTTT. This gives the protein CSASNTGGANEKLFF. The genes are TRBV20-1 and TRBJ1-4; 8 positions agree with TRBD1. The CDR3 runs to 15 residues. Per the germline V gene, CDR1 is DFQATT and CDR2 is SNEGSKA (reference sequence). The V segment lost 3 bases and the J segment 3 bases; nucleotides outside the gene matches: 6.

The gene calls are TRBV5-1 and TRBJ2-3; D may be TRBD1 (5 bases). The CDR3 runs to 18 residues. Per the germline V gene, CDR1 is SGHRS and CDR2 is YFSETQ. V lost 0 bases and J 2 bases, leaving 19 bases between the germline ends. Here the CDR3 DNA reads TGCGCCAGCAGCTTGGGCCCGTTAGCAGGGCCCCTCACAGATACGCAGTATTTT. Its protein product is CASSLGPLAGPLTDTQYF.

This clone was detected only a few times. The chain links TRBV18 to TRBJ1-1; the D gene is possibly TRBD1 (5 bases). CDR3 length: 15 amino acids. Trimming stripped 2 bases from V and 4 bases from J, with 14 bases between. In germline, CDR1 is KGHSH, CDR2 LQKENI. As DNA, the CDR3 is TGTGCCAGCTCACCATCCTGGGACTGGGCCACTGAAGCTTTCTTT. Protein sequence: CASSPSWDWATEAFF.

The genes are TRBV6-5 and TRBJ1-4; 7 nucleotides agree with TRBD1. The CDR3 is made up of 14 amino acids. Per germline, CDR1 MNHEY and CDR2 SVGAGI. With 6 bases clipped from V and 8 bases from J, the junction kept 9 bases outside the gene matches. The CDR3 region is CASRSTGRGEKLFF. CDR3 sequence (DNA): TGTGCCAGCAGATCGACAGGGAGAGGGGAAAAACTGTTTTTT.

The chain links TRBV7-2 to TRBJ2-1, with 7 bases aligning to TRBD2. Germline CDR1 SGHTA, CDR2 FQGNSA. V lost 7 bases and J lost 9; bases outside the gene matches: 3. The CDR3 sequence is 11 residues long. The CDR3 coding sequence is TGTGCCAGCACCGCGGGGGTTGAGCAGTTCTTC. This sequence encodes CASTAGVEQFF. Supplemented by reference TRBV7-2 and TRBJ2-1, the full variable domain reads GAGVSQSPSNKVTEKGKDVELRCDPISGHTALYWYRQSLGQGLEFLIYFQGNSAPDKSGLPSDRFSAERTGGSVSTLTIQRTQQEDSAVYLCASTAGVEQFFGPGTRLTVL.

The V and J genes are TRBV7-9 and TRBJ2-1; 9 nucleotides agree with TRBD2. Germline CDR1 is SEHNR and CDR2 is FQNEAQ (reference sequence). After removal of 5 bases from V and 0 bases from J, the junction contained 2 bases not matched to a gene. This CDR3 region has 15 residues. CDR3 DNA: TGTGCCAGCAGCACACTAGCGGGCTCCTACAATGAGCAGTTCTTC. This sequence encodes CASSTLAGSYNEQFF. The entire variable domain, with the rest obtained from reference TRBV7-9 and TRBJ2-1, is as follows: DTGVSQNPRHKITKRGQNVTFRCDPISEHNRLYWYRQTLGQGPEFLTYFQNEAQLEKSRLLSDRFSAERPKGSFSTLEIQRTEQGDSAMYLCASSTLAGSYNEQFFGPGTRLTVL.

This chain links TRBV24-1 with TRBJ2-5; 7 nucleotides agree with TRBD2. This CDR3 is 13 amino acids long. V dropped 4 bases and J dropped 5; count of bases not matched to a gene: 3. Germline assignment: CDR1 KGHDR and CDR2 SFDVKD. The CDR3 DNA reads as TGTGCCACCAGTGACGGGGGGTGGGAGACCCAGTACTTC. Protein: CATSDGGWETQYF.

The genes are TRBV4-1 and TRBJ1-5; TRBD1 might be the D (6 bases). Germline CDR1 reads MGHRA; CDR2 reads YSYEKL. The length of the CDR3 is 15 residues. V lost 0 bases and J 9 bases, leaving 15 bases between the germline ends. CDR3 amino acids: CASSQDTGNRWPQHF. CDR3 nucleotides: TGCGCCAGCAGCCAAGATACAGGGAATAGGTGGCCCCAGCATTTT.

The gene calls are TRBV19 and TRBJ1-5, with TRBD1 matching 10 bases. CDR3 length: 17 residues. Trimming cost V 7 bases and J 6 bases; bases outside gene matches: 15. Germline assignment: CDR1 LNHDA and CDR2 SQIVND (reference sequence). The CDR3 region has the DNA TGTGCCAGTACCCTTGGGACAGGGGTTGGTATTCGTCAGCCCCAGCATTTT. Translated: CASTLGTGVGIRQPQHF.

This chain links TRBV7-9 with TRBJ1-6, with D uncertain. With 1 base removed from V and 7 bases from J, the gap between germline ends came to 8 bases. Germline CDR1 SEHNR, CDR2 FQNEAQ (reference sequence). This CDR3 spans 14 amino acids. In DNA, the CDR3 is TGTGCCAGCAGCTTAGGCTTTCGGAATTCACCCCTCCACTTT. Residues: CASSLGFRNSPLHF.

This chain uses TRBV29-1 with TRBJ1-2; perhaps TRBD1 as D (6 bases). The CDR3 consists of 13 residues. The germline V gene encodes CDR1 SQVTM and CDR2 ANQGSEA. The germline V and J ends were trimmed by 3 bases and 4 bases, with 12 bases remaining between them. CDR3 sequence (DNA): TGCAGCGTTGACAAGGACAGTTCCTATGGCTACACCTTC. Translating gives CSVDKDSSYGYTF.